This TCR beta chain is from a study of T cell responses to AZD1222 COVID-19 vaccine. Study-level results: Scientists sampled the repertoires only once the peak T cell response had passed. Possibly, clonal diversity was underestimated; donors were largely white British and included more females. Vaccine-related CD4 TCRs covered spike, predominating at 160-218 and 743-854. Just a handful of AZD1222 recipients were seropositive at baseline.

V was pared by 6 bases and J by 7 bases, with 13 bases between. CDR3 length: 13 residues. Looked up from germline, CDR1 is SNHLY and CDR2 is FYNNEI. In regard to this clone: The antigen remains unidentified.

The table came from immunoSEQ multiplex PCR; TCRdb's copy has only in-frame clones and leaves some out. The top ten clones hold about 7% of a sample with 100,000 to 150,000 clones, roughly nine tenths of them seen once. The TCR was taken from an adult in good health. The chain carries TRBV2 and TRBJ1-5; maybe TRBD1 (5 bases). The material was peripheral blood, obtained on day 0 of AZD1222 vaccination. The CDR3 DNA sequence: TGTGCCAGCAGGGGAACAGGTGGACAGCCCCAGCATTTT. It specifies CASRGTGGQPQHF. Together with reference TRBV2 and TRBJ1-5, the CDR3 gives the full variable domain: EPEVTQTPSHQVTQMGQEVILRCVPISNHLYFYWYRQILGQKVEFLVSFYNNEISEKSEIFDDQFSVERPDGSNFTLKIRSTKLEDSAMYFCASRGTGGQPQHFGDGTRLSIL.